This passage covers 32 T cell receptor beta chains from one sample sequenced in a study of blood T cell repertoires in COVID-19. Method: immunoSEQ multiplex PCR; TCRdb's copy keeps in-frame clones and lacks some. Of 250,000 or so clones listed, about 80% are singletons. Sequencing was performed on peripheral blood. Receptors were obtained from a woman older than 75 with acute or convalescent COVID-19.

The V gene is TRBV11-3, the J gene TRBJ2-2; D remains ambiguous. The V gene's germline CDR1 is SGHNT and CDR2 YENEEA. Trimming pared 3 bases from V and 7 bases from J, leaving 6 bases between. The CDR3 is 12 amino acids. CDR3 sequence reads: CASSFSIGELFF. As DNA, the CDR3 is TGTGCCAGCAGCTTTTCTATCGGGGAGCTGTTTTTT.

The chain couples TRBV5-1 to TRBJ1-2, with D perhaps TRBD1 (6 bases). The ends were cut back, 2 bases at V and 4 bases at J, with 15 bases in the middle. The length of the CDR3 is 15 residues. Germline values: CDR1 SGHRS, CDR2 YFSETQ. In DNA, the CDR3 is TGCGCCAGCAGCTTAGGCGCAGGGGAAGGCTATGGCTACACCTTC. It yields the protein CASSLGAGEGYGYTF.

This clone came up once. The chain recombines TRBV30 with TRBJ1-6; weak D call: TRBD1 (5 bases). Germline CDR1 and CDR2: GTSNPN and SVGIG (reference sequence). CDR3 length: 15 amino acids. V was trimmed by 2 bases and J by 8 bases, leaving 16 bases between them. CDR3 in amino acids: CAWSTGGGGDSPLHF. The DNA for the CDR3 is TGTGCCTGGAGTACAGGAGGCGGGGGGGATTCACCCCTCCACTTT.

Here the CDR3 reads CASSERGADTDTQYF. The CDR3 DNA reads as TGTGCCAGCAGTGAGCGTGGGGCTGACACAGATACGCAGTATTTT. The gene calls are TRBV6-1 and TRBJ2-3; tentatively, D is TRBD1 (5 bases). Germline CDR1 and CDR2: MNHNS and SASEGT. The CDR3 loop spans 15 amino acids. Trimming took off 3 bases at V and 2 bases at J, with 12 bases between the two ends.

J is TRBJ1-2 and V is TRBV10-3; no clear D. The CDR3 is made up of 15 amino acids. Germline V gives CDR1 ENHRY, CDR2 SYGVKD. The ends were cut back, 0 bases at V and 2 bases at J, with 10 bases in the middle. CDR3 coding DNA: TGTGCCATCAGTGAGTCTCTGGGCCAGAACTATGGCTACACCTTC. Translating it yields CAISESLGQNYGYTF.

The chain carries TRBV19 and TRBJ1-1; 10 bases are a match to TRBD1. The CDR3 extends over 15 amino acids. CDR1 is LNHDA, CDR2 SQIVND, per germline (reference sequence). With 6 bases clipped from V and 5 bases from J, the junction kept 9 bases outside the gene matches. The CDR3 is CASSPDRGRRTEAFF. As DNA, the CDR3 is TGTGCCAGTAGCCCAGACAGGGGGCGTCGGACTGAAGCTTTCTTT.

This clone was detected only a few times. The chain links TRBV19 to TRBJ2-2; possible D gene TRBD2, 6 bases. The CDR3 totals 15 residues. Germline V CDR1 and CDR2: LNHDA, SQIVND (reference sequence). Trimming took 3 bases from V and 3 from J, leaving 11 bases between them. DNA of the CDR3: TGTGCCAGTAGTATTCCGGGGGTGGACACCGGGGAGCTGTTTTTT. Its protein product is CASSIPGVDTGELFF.

The chain joins TRBV7-9 to TRBJ2-3; weak D call: TRBD2 (5 bases). This CDR3 has 15 residues. Germline values: CDR1 SEHNR, CDR2 FQNEAQ (reference sequence). The V and J ends lost 5 bases and 0 bases respectively, with 12 bases between them. The CDR3 nucleotides are TGTGCCAGCAGCGCTAGCCGTTTAAGCACAGATACGCAGTATTTT. Translation gives CASSASRLSTDTQYF.

Regarding this clone: Other nucleotide sequences from this sample produce the same CDR3. This sequence joins TRBV6-5 and TRBJ2-5, with 9 bases fitting TRBD2. Looked up from germline, CDR1 is MNHEY and CDR2 is SVGAGI. CDR3 size: 16 residues. V lost 0 bases and J lost 1; bases outside the gene matches: 3. CDR3 DNA: TGTGCCAGCAGTTACTCGGCAGCGGGGGGCCAAGAGACCCAGTACTTC. This encodes CASSYSAAGGQETQYF.

On this clone itself: Other nucleotide sequences from this sample produce the same CDR3. The rearrangement uses TRBV3-1 (or the pseudogene TRBV3-2) and TRBJ1-5, with a weak D call TRBD1 (5 bases). This CDR3 is built from 13 residues. The germline V gene has CDR1 LGHDT and CDR2 YNNKEL (reference sequence). V lost 2 bases and J lost 4, with 6 bases in between. The CDR3 nucleotides read TGTGCCAGCAGCCAAAGGGGTAATCAGCCCCAGCATTTT. It is translated as CASSQRGNQPQHF.

The V gene is TRBV7-2, the J gene TRBJ1-5; a possible D gene is TRBD1 (6 bases). CDR3 length equals 15 residues. Germline CDR1 reads SGHTA; CDR2 reads FQGNSA. V was pared by 3 bases and J by 3 bases, with 12 bases between. The CDR3 loop is CASSFSGHNNQPQHF. The CDR3 DNA reads as TGTGCCAGCAGCTTTTCGGGACACAACAATCAGCCCCAGCATTTT.

CDR3 bases: TGTGCCAGCAGTGATCAGGGGGCGGTCGGGGAGCTGTTTTTT. It codes for CASSDQGAVGELFF. The J gene is TRBJ2-2, the V gene TRBV6-1, with 8 bases fitting TRBD1. The V gene end was trimmed by 3 bases and the J gene end by 7 bases; junction bases not matched to a gene: 4. The CDR3 has 14 residues. The germline gives CDR1 MNHNS, CDR2 SASEGT.

This clone has ten or more counts. The CDR3, as DNA: TGTGCCAGTAGTTTCCGACTAGCGGTTAGCACAGATACGCAGTATTTT. Encoded protein: CASSFRLAVSTDTQYF. The chain couples TRBV19 to TRBJ2-3; 9 bases match TRBD2. The V gene's germline CDR1 is LNHDA and CDR2 SQIVND (reference sequence). V shed 5 bases, J shed 0 bases, and the junction held 6 bases outside the gene matches. The CDR3 length is 16 residues. The full variable domain, rest sourced from reference TRBV19 and TRBJ2-3, is DGGITQSPKYLFRKEGQNVTLSCEQNLNHDAMYWYRQDPGQGLRLIYYSQIVNDFQKGDIAEGYSVSREKKESFPLTVTSAQKNPTAFYLCASSFRLAVSTDTQYFGPGTRLTVL.

The chain has TRBV9 and TRBJ1-1, with D tentatively TRBD1 (5 bases). Germline V gene sequence: CDR1 SGDLS, CDR2 YYNGEE. V lost 0 bases, J lost 2 bases, and 14 bases lay in between. The CDR3 sequence is 16 residues long. The CDR3 DNA reads TGTGCCAGCAGCGTAGTGTTGGGAGGGGCAAACACTGAAGCTTTCTTT. Protein: CASSVVLGGANTEAFF.

V usage is TRBV9 and J usage is TRBJ1-5; weak D call: TRBD1 (5 bases). CDR1 is SGDLS and CDR2 is YYNGEE in the germline V gene. V lost 2 bases to trimming and J lost 1 base, with 10 bases between them. The CDR3 length is 15 residues. The CDR3 spells CASSVGGMSNQPQHF. DNA for the CDR3: TGTGCCAGCAGCGTGGGGGGGATGAGCAATCAGCCCCAGCATTTT.

The chain uses TRBV6-5 and TRBJ2-2; tentatively, D is TRBD1 (6 bases). CDR1 is MNHEY and CDR2 is SVGAGI in the germline V gene. V lost 5 bases, J lost 4 bases, and 14 bases lay in between. The CDR3 loop spans 15 amino acids. Here the CDR3 DNA reads TGTGCCAGCAGTAAACTCCGGGACACCACCGGGGAGCTGTTTTTT. This translates into CASSKLRDTTGELFF.

This clone has only a few counts. V and J are TRBV15 and TRBJ2-5; 7 bases are a match to TRBD1. Trimming at V came to 0 bases and at J to 1 base, leaving 5 bases not matched to a gene. Germline CDR1 reads LNHNV; CDR2 reads YYDKDF (reference sequence). The CDR3 has 16 amino acids. CDR3 region: CATSRDLQGFQETQYF. DNA for the CDR3: TGTGCCACCAGCAGAGATCTACAGGGGTTCCAAGAGACCCAGTACTTC.

The J gene is TRBJ2-4, the V gene TRBV11-2, with D tentatively TRBD2 (6 bases). CDR1 is SGHAT and CDR2 is FQNNGV in the germline V gene. The CDR3 runs 13 residues. V was shortened by 1 base and J by 10 bases, with 11 bases between the two germline ends. CDR3 sequence reads: CASSLAGVGIQYF. CDR3 nucleotide sequence: TGTGCCAGCAGCTTAGCGGGAGTCGGGATTCAGTACTTC.

The V call is TRBV6-5, the J call TRBJ2-3, with 8 positions matching TRBD2. This CDR3 spans 15 amino acids. Germline assignment: CDR1 MNHEY and CDR2 SVGAGI. Trimming cost V 0 bases and J 7 bases; bases outside gene matches: 6. This CDR3 is CASSYSHGTSYTQYF. As DNA, the CDR3 is TGTGCCAGCAGTTACTCCCATGGGACTAGTTATACGCAGTATTTT.

The CDR3 protein is CASSVPRTSGGGRTGELFF. The CDR3 DNA sequence: TGTGCCAGTAGTGTCCCCCGGACTAGCGGGGGGGGGCGCACCGGGGAGCTGTTTTTT. The genes are TRBV19 and TRBJ2-2; 15 bases fit TRBD2. The CDR3 is 19 amino acids. Germline CDR1 is LNHDA and CDR2 is SQIVND (reference sequence). Germline trimming cut 5 bases from V and 4 bases from J; bases unmatched to any gene: 11.

This chain links TRBV5-6 with TRBJ2-2; D is unclear. V was cut by 2 bases and J by 0 bases, with 8 bases left in between. The CDR3 consists of 15 residues. Germline CDR1 is SGHDT and CDR2 is YYEEEE. As DNA, the CDR3 is TGTGCCAGCAGCTTCCTAGTTTCGAACACCGGGGAGCTGTTTTTT. This translates into CASSFLVSNTGELFF.

This clone came up once. The gene calls are TRBV7-9 and TRBJ2-7, with D possibly matching TRBD1 (5 bases). The germline V and J ends were trimmed by 4 bases and 6 bases, with 13 bases remaining between them. The CDR3 spans 13 residues. Per germline, CDR1 SEHNR and CDR2 FQNEAQ (reference sequence). The CDR3 DNA sequence: TGTGCCAGCAGCTCTAGTCCCCAGGGCGAGCAGTACTTC. Protein sequence: CASSSSPQGEQYF.

The chain couples TRBV11-3 to TRBJ2-1; 10 bases map to TRBD2. This CDR3 is built from 17 residues. Unmatched junction bases numbered 11, after V lost 4 bases and J lost 5 bases. Germline CDR1 reads SGHNT; CDR2 reads YENEEA. The CDR3 region has the DNA TGTGCCAGCAGCTCCCCTCCCTGGACTAGCGGAGACAATGAGCAGTTCTTC. Residues: CASSSPPWTSGDNEQFF. Looking up the rest from reference TRBV11-3 and TRBJ2-1 gives the full variable domain: EAGVVQSPRYKIIEKKQPVAFWCNPISGHNTLYWYLQNLGQGPELLIRYENEEAVDDSQLPKDRFSAERLKGVDSTLKIQPAELGDSAVYLCASSSPPWTSGDNEQFFGPGTRLTVL.

In its sample, this clone was seen a few times. The chain joins TRBV5-8 to TRBJ2-5, with a weak D call TRBD1 (5 bases). Germline CDR1 and CDR2: SGHTS and YDEGEE. The CDR3 runs to 15 residues. V dropped 7 bases and J dropped 5 bases, with 21 bases sitting between them. CDR3 region: CASAMRSGSIETQYF. CDR3 sequence (DNA): TGTGCCAGCGCCATGCGCTCAGGGTCCATTGAGACCCAGTACTTC.

The CDR3 sequence is CASSLQLGPTLGGYTF. The CDR3 nucleotides read TGCGCCAGCAGCTTGCAACTAGGTCCAACTTTAGGTGGCTACACCTTC. The V and J genes are TRBV5-1 and TRBJ1-2; no definite D call. The CDR3 totals 16 residues. Per germline, CDR1 SGHRS and CDR2 YFSETQ. V was pared by 1 base and J by 7 bases, with 20 bases between.

The chain combines TRBV19 with TRBJ1-5; unclear D gene. Trimming left V 5 bases short and J 6 bases short, with 14 bases between. Germline values: CDR1 LNHDA, CDR2 SQIVND (reference sequence). The CDR3 has 14 amino acids. The CDR3 DNA reads as TGTGCCAGTAGTTCTTCCCCGACACGTCAGCCCCAGCATTTT. It yields the protein CASSSSPTRQPQHF.

As concerns this clone: Just one base apart from a much larger clone, this may be a read error. V gene TRBV3-1 (or the pseudogene TRBV3-2) combines with J gene TRBJ1-5; a possible D gene is TRBD1 (5 bases). V lost 4 bases and J 0 bases, leaving 7 bases between the germline ends. This CDR3 comprises 14 residues. Germline loops: CDR1 LGHDT, CDR2 YNNKEL (reference sequence). The CDR3 loop is CASSRDFSNQPQHF. In nucleotides, the CDR3 is TGTGCCAGCAGCCGGGACTTTAGCAATCAGCCCCAGCATTTT.

Written as DNA, the CDR3 is TGTGCCACCGGAGCCGGGGTCCTAACGAATCAGCCCCAGCATTTT. Its translation: CATGAGVLTNQPQHF. The V call is TRBV10-3, the J call TRBJ1-5; D call uncertain. The V gene's germline CDR1 is ENHRY and CDR2 SYGVKD. The length of the CDR3 is 15 residues. V lost 10 bases and J 4 bases, leaving 20 bases between the germline ends.

The count of this clone is one. The rearrangement uses TRBV27 and TRBJ1-2; 7 positions match TRBD1. This CDR3 has 13 residues. After removal of 3 bases from V and 6 bases from J, the junction contained 4 bases not matched to a gene. Germline V gene data show CDR1 as MNHEY and CDR2 as SMNVEV (reference sequence). The chain's CDR3 is CASSFLTGDGYTF. The CDR3 DNA follows: TGTGCCAGCAGTTTTTTAACAGGGGATGGCTACACCTTC.

The V call is TRBV12-5, the J call TRBJ1-1, with D unclear. The CDR3 has 15 amino acids. Germline lookup yields CDR1 LGHNT and CDR2 FRNRAP. Trimming left V 2 bases short and J 1 base short, with 11 bases between. CDR3 region: CASGLSISGNTEAFF. The DNA for the CDR3 is TGTGCTAGTGGTTTGTCCATATCAGGGAACACTGAAGCTTTCTTT. Based on the CDR3 plus reference TRBV12-5 and TRBJ1-1, the full variable domain is DARVTQTPRHKVTEMGQEVTMRCQPILGHNTVFWYRQTMMQGLELLAYFRNRAPLDDSGMPKDRFSAEMPDATLATLKIQPSEPRDSAVYFCASGLSISGNTEAFFGQGTRLTVV.

The chain's CDR3 is CASSRIRQATNEKLFF. CDR3 bases: TGCGCCAGCAGCCGCATCAGACAGGCAACTAATGAAAAACTGTTTTTT. This chain links TRBV4-3 with TRBJ1-4; D possibly corresponds to TRBD1 (6 bases). The germline V gene has CDR1 LGHNA and CDR2 YSLEER. V was pared by 4 bases and J by 0 bases, with 12 bases between. CDR3 length equals 16 residues.

The chain is built from TRBV6-1 and TRBJ1-1; possible D gene TRBD1, 6 bases. CDR3 length: 18 amino acids. Trimming left V 4 bases short and J 0 bases short, with 21 bases between. Germline V gene lookup returns CDR1 MNHNS and CDR2 SASEGT. The CDR3 loop is CASSGPTLQGWMNTEAFF. CDR3 bases: TGTGCCAGCAGTGGTCCTACCCTACAGGGATGGATGAACACTGAAGCTTTCTTT.